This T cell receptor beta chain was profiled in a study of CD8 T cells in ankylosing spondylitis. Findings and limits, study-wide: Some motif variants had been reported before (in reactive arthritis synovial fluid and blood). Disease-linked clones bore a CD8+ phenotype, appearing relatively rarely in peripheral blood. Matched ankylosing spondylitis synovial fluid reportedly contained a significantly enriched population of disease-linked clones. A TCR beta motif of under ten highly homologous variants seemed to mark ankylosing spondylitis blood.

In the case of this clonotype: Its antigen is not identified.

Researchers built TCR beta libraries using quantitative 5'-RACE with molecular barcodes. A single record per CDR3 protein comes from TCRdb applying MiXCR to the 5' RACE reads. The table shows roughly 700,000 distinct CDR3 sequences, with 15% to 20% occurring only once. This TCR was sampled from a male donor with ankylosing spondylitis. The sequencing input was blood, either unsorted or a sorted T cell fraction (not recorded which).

This CDR3 is CASSRDWGPEAFF. CDR3 nucleotides: TGTGCCAGCAGCCGAGATTGGGGACCTGAAGCTTTCTTT. The chain recombines TRBV7-2 with TRBJ1-1, with TRBD1 as a possible D gene (5 bases). Between the trimmed V and J ends, which lost 5 bases and 6 bases, there was a span of 13 bases. This CDR3 is built from 13 residues. Germline V CDR1 and CDR2: SGHTA, FQGNSA.